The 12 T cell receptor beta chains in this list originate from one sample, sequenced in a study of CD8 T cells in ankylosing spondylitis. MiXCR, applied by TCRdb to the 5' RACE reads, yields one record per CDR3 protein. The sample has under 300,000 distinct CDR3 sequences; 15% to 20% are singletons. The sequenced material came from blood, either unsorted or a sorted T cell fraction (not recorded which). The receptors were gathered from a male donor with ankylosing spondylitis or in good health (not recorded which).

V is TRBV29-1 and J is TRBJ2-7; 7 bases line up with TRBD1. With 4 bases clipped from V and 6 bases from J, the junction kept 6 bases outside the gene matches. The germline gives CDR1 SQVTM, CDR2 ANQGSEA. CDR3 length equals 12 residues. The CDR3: CSVVRDSGEQYF. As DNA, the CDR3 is TGCAGCGTTGTAAGGGACAGCGGCGAGCAGTACTTC.

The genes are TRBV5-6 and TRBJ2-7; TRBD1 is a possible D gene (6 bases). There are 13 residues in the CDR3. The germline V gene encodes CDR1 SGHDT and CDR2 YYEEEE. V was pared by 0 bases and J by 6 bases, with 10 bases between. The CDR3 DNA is TGTGCCAGCAGCTTGGTGACAGGAGGCGAGCAGTACTTC. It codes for CASSLVTGGEQYF.

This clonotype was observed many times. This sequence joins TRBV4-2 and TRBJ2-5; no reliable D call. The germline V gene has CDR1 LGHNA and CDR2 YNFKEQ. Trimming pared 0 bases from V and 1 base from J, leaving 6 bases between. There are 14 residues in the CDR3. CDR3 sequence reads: CASSQEDRQETQYF. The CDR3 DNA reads TGTGCCAGCAGCCAAGAGGACCGCCAAGAGACCCAGTACTTC.

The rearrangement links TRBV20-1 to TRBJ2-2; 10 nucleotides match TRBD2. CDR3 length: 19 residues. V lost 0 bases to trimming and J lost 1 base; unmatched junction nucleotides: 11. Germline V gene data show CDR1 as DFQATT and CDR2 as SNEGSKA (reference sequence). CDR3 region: CSARDLTSSGSKNTGELFF. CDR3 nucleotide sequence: TGCAGTGCTAGAGATCTTACCTCTAGCGGGAGTAAGAACACCGGGGAGCTGTTTTTT.

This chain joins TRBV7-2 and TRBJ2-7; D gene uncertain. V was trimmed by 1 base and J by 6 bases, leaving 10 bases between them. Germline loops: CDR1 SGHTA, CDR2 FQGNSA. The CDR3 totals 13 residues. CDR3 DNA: TGTGCCAGCAGCTTAGTTAGAGGAACCGAGCAGTACTTC. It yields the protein CASSLVRGTEQYF. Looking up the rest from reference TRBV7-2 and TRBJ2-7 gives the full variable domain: GAGVSQSPSNKVTEKGKDVELRCDPISGHTALYWYRQSLGQGLEFLIYFQGNSAPDKSGLPSDRFSAERTGGSVSTLTIQRTQQEDSAVYLCASSLVRGTEQYFGPGTRLTVT.

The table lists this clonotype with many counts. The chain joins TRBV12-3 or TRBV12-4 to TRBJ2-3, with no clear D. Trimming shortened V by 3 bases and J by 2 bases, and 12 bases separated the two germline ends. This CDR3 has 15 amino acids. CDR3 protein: CASSFWGNPTDTQYF. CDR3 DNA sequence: TGTGCCAGCAGTTTCTGGGGAAACCCCACAGATACGCAGTATTTT.

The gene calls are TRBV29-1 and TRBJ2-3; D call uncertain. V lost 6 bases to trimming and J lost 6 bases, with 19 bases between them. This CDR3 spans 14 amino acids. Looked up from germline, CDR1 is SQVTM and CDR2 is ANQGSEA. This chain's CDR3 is CSVGAVALLDTQYF. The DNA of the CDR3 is TGCAGCGTGGGCGCTGTGGCCCTACTCGATACGCAGTATTTT.

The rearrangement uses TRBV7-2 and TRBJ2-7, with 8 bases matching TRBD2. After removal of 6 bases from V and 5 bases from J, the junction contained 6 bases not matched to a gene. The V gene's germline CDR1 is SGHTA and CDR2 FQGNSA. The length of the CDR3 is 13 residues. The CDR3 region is CASRPQAGDEQYF. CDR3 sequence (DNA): TGTGCCAGCAGGCCTCAAGCGGGAGACGAGCAGTACTTC.

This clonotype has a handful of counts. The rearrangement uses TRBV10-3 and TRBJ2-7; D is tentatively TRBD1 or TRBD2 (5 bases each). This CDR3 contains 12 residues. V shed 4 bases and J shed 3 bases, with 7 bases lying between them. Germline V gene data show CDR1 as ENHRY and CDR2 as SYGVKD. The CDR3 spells CAISGDHYEQYF. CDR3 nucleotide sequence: TGTGCCATCAGTGGGGACCACTACGAGCAGTACTTC.

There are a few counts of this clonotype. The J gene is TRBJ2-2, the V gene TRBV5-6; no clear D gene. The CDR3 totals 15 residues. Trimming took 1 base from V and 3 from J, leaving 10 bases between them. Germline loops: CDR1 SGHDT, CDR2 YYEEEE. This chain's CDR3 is CASSLIQRYTGELFF. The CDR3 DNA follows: TGTGCCAGCAGCTTGATACAGAGATACACCGGGGAGCTGTTTTTT.

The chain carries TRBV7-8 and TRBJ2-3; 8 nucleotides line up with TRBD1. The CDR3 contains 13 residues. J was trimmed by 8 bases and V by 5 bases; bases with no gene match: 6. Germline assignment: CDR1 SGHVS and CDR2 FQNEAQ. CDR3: CASSESTGGTQYF. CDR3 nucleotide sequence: TGTGCCAGCAGCGAATCCACAGGGGGTACGCAGTATTTT.

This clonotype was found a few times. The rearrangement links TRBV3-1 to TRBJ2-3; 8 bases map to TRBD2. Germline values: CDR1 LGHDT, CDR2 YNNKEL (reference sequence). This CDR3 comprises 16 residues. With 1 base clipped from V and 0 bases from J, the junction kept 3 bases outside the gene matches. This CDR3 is CASSQGASGSTDTQYF. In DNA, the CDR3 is TGTGCCAGCAGCCAAGGGGCTAGCGGGAGCACAGATACGCAGTATTTT.